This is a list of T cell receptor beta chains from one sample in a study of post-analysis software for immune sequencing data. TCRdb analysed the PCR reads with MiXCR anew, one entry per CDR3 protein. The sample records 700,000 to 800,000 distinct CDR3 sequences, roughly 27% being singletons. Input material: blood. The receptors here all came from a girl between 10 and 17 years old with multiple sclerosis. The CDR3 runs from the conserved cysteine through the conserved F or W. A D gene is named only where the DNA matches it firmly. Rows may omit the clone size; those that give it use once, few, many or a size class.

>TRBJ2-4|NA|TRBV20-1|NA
CSAGTSPSKNIQYF
TGCAGTGCCGGGACGTCACCGTCCAAAAACATTCAGTACTTC
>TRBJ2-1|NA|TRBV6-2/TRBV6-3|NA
CASSYFGPRSYNEQFF
TGTGCCAGCAGTTACTTCGGGCCCCGCTCCTACAATGAGCAGTTCTTC
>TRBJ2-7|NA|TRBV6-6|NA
CASSENRYEQYF
TGTGCCAGCAGCGAAAACCGTTACGAGCAGTACTTC
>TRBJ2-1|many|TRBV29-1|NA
CSVDGSSYNEQFF
TGCAGCGTGGACGGAAGCTCCTACAATGAGCAGTTCTTC
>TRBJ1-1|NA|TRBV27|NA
CASSSWEASHTEAFF
TGTGCCAGCAGTTCCTGGGAGGCCTCACACACTGAAGCTTTCTTT
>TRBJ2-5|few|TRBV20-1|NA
CSAELMGETQYF
TGCAGTGCAGAGCTAATGGGTGAGACCCAGTACTTC
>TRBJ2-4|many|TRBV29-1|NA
CSGAEERENIQYF
TGCAGCGGTGCCGAGGAGAGGGAAAACATTCAGTACTTC
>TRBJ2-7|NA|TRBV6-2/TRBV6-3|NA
CACSYGPARIWSEQYF
TGTGCCTGCAGTTACGGACCCGCCCGGATTTGGTCCGAGCAGTACTTC
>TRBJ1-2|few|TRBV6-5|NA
CASKETGPPNYGYTF
TGTGCCAGCAAGGAAACCGGGCCCCCTAACTATGGCTACACCTTC
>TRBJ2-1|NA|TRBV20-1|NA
CSAKRVVKEEQFF
TGCAGTGCTAAGCGAGTGGTTAAAGAGGAGCAGTTCTTC
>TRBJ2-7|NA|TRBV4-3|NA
CASSQGKTGTYEQYF
TGCGCCAGCAGCCAGGGTAAGACAGGCACCTACGAGCAGTACTTC
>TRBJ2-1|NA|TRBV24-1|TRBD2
CATSDRLRERLYNEQFF
TGTGCCACCAGTGACCGCTTGCGGGAGCGCCTATACAATGAGCAGTTCTTC
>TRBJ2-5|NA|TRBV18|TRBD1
CASSPGSGTGKETQYF
TGTGCCAGCTCACCAGGATCCGGGACAGGGAAAGAGACCCAGTACTTC
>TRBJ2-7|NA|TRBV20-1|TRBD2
CSARDQRLAGAPYEQYF
TGCAGTGCTAGAGATCAGCGATTAGCGGGGGCCCCCTACGAGCAGTACTTC
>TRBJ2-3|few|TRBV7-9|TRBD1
CASSSGQGFSDTQYF
TGTGCCAGCAGCTCGGGACAGGGGTTTTCAGATACGCAGTATTTT
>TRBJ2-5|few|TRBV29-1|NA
CNVTAETQYF
TGCAACGTTACTGCGGAGACCCAGTACTTC
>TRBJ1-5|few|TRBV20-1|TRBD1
CSLKTEKGARQPQHF
TGCAGTCTAAAGACAGAAAAGGGGGCAAGACAGCCCCAGCATTTT
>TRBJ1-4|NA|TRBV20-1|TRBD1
CSANRNTGERTAHEKLFF
TGCAGTGCAAATCGCAACACAGGGGAACGGACTGCGCATGAAAAACTGTTTTTT
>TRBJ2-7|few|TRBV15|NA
CATANPDGPYEQYF
TGTGCCACAGCGAACCCGGACGGACCCTACGAGCAGTACTTC
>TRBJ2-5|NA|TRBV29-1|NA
CSVARTQETQYF
TGCAGCGTTGCGCGGACCCAAGAGACCCAGTACTTC
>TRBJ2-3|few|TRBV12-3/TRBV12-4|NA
CASSLSLASDTQYF
TGTGCCAGCAGTTTAAGTTTAGCATCAGATACGCAGTATTTT
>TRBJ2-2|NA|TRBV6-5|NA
CASSYWQGGGTGELFF
TGTGCCAGCAGTTACTGGCAGGGTGGCGGCACCGGGGAGCTGTTTTTT
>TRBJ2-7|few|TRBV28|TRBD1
CASILQGSTYEQYF
TGTGCCAGCATCCTACAGGGGAGCACCTACGAGCAGTACTTC
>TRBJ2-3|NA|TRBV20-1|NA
CSARDYRPLGRDTQYF
TGCAGTGCTAGAGATTACCGCCCCCTAGGGAGAGATACGCAGTATTTT
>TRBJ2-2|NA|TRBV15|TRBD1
CATSKESTGQPNTGELFF
TGTGCCACCAGCAAGGAATCTACGGGACAGCCGAACACCGGGGAGCTGTTTTTT
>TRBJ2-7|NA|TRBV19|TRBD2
CASSAPTSGSSYEQYF
TGTGCCAGTAGTGCCCCTACTAGCGGGAGTAGCTACGAGCAGTACTTC
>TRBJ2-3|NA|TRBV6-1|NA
CASLFRDFSTDTQYF
TGTGCCAGCCTATTCCGGGACTTCAGCACAGATACGCAGTATTTT
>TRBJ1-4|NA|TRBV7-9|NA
CASSLSGFEKLFF
TGTGCCAGCAGCTTATCAGGGTTTGAAAAACTGTTTTTT
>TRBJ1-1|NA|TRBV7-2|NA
CASSLPGGAAFF
TGTGCCAGCAGCCTTCCGGGGGGGGCAGCTTTCTTT